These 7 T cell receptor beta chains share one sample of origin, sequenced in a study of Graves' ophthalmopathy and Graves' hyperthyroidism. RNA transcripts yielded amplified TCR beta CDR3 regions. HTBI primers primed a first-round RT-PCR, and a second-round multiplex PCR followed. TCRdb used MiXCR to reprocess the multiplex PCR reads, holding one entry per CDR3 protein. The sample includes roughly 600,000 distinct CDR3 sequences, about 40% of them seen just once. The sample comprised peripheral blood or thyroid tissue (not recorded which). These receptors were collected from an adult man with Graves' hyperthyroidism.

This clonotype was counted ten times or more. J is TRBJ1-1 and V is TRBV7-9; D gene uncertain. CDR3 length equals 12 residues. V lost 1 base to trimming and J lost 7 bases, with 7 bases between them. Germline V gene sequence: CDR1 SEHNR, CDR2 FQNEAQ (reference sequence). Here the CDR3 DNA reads TGTGCCAGCAGCTTAGAACACAGTGAAGCTTTCTTT. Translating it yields CASSLEHSEAFF.

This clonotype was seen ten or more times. This CDR3 reads CASRSQGLGYTF. The CDR3 nucleotides are TGTGCCAGCAGATCGCAGGGTTTGGGCTACACCTTC. This chain uses TRBV6-5 with TRBJ1-2, with TRBD1 as a possible D gene (5 bases). CDR3 size: 12 residues. Trimming took off 6 bases at V and 8 bases at J, with 13 bases between the two ends. Germline values: CDR1 MNHEY, CDR2 SVGAGI.

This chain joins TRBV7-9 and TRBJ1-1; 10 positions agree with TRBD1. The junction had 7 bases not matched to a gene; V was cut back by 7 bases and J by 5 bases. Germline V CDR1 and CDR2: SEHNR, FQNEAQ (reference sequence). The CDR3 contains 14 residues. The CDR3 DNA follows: TGTGCCAGCACCTGGACAGGGGGTAGAACTGAAGCTTTCTTT. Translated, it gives CASTWTGGRTEAFF.

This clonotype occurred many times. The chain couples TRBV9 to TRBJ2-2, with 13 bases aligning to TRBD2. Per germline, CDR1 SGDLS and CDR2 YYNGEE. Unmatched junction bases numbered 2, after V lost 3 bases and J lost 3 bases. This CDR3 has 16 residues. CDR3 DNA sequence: TGTGCCAGCAGCGCAGGGACTAGCGGGGACACCGGGGAGCTGTTTTTT. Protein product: CASSAGTSGDTGELFF.

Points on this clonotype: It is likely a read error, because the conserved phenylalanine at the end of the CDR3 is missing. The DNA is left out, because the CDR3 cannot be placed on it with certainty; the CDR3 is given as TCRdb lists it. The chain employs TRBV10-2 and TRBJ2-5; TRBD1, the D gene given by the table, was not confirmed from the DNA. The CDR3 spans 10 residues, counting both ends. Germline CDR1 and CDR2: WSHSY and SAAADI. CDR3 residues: CASMRSQANT.

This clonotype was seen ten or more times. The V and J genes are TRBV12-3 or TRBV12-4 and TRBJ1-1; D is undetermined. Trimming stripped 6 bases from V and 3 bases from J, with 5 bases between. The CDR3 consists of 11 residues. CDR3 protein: CASSRDTEAFF. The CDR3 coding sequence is TGTGCCAGCAGCCGTGACACTGAAGCTTTCTTT.

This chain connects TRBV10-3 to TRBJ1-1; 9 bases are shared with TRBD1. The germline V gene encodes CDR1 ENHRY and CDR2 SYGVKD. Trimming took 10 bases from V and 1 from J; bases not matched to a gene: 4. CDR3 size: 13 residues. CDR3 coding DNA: TGTGCCACCATGGGACAGGGGAACACTGAAGCTTTCTTT. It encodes CATMGQGNTEAFF.